The 20 T cell receptor beta chains below come from one sample, sequenced in a study of T-cell memory formation after mild COVID-19. TCRdb re-analysed the 5' RACE reads in MiXCR, keeping a single row per CDR3 protein. Seen here are some 130,000 distinct CDR3 sequences, about 16% observed once, and the top ten hold 14%. The sequenced sample consisted of PBMCs or a T cell subset sorted from them (not recorded which). These receptors were collected from an adult woman who had mild COVID-19 (a few samples of this study predate the infection). Cell type and time point are not known.

This clonotype was found a few times. The V gene is TRBV5-1, the J gene TRBJ2-7; TRBD1 matches 8 bases. CDR3 length: 14 amino acids. Germline CDR1 is SGHRS and CDR2 is YFSETQ. With V trimmed by 3 bases and J by 9 bases, 11 bases remained unmatched. The CDR3 coding sequence is TGCGCCAGCAGCTCGACAGGGGTAGATCGTGTGCAGTACTTC. This codes for CASSSTGVDRVQYF.

This clonotype was observed a handful of times. V usage is TRBV24-1 and J usage is TRBJ1-2; D not resolved. V was cut by 6 bases and J by 4 bases, with 5 bases left in between. Per the germline V gene, CDR1 is KGHDR and CDR2 is SFDVKD. The length of the CDR3 is 11 residues. DNA of the CDR3: TGTGCCACCAGTTCTCCCTATGGCTACACCTTC. Translation: CATSSPYGYTF.

Only a few counts were recorded for this clonotype. The V call is TRBV7-2, the J call TRBJ2-5; 10 bases are a match to TRBD2. CDR1 and CDR2 from the germline V gene are SGHTA and FQGNSA. V gave up 5 bases and J gave up 5 bases; unmatched junction bases: 8. This CDR3 region has 15 residues. The CDR3 sequence is CASSLQRGGRETQYF. Here the CDR3 DNA reads TGTGCCAGCAGCCTTCAGCGGGGGGGCCGGGAGACCCAGTACTTC.

This clonotype was found a few times. The chain links TRBV5-1 to TRBJ1-2; D is undetermined. CDR1 is SGHRS, CDR2 YFSETQ, per germline. Trimming took 3 bases from V and 0 from J, leaving 12 bases between them. The CDR3 is made up of 15 amino acids. The CDR3 sequence is CASSYDMTANYGYTF. Written as DNA, the CDR3 is TGCGCCAGCAGCTACGACATGACCGCTAACTATGGCTACACCTTC. Full variable domain (rest looked up from reference TRBV5-1 and TRBJ1-2): KAGVTQTPRYLIKTRGQQVTLSCSPISGHRSVSWYQQTPGQGLQFLFEYFSETQRNKGNFPGRFSGRQFSNSRSEMNVSTLELGDSALYLCASSYDMTANYGYTFGSGTRLTVV.

Only a few counts were recorded for this clonotype. The CDR3 DNA is TGCGCCAGCAGCCAAGATAGCGGAAGCACAGATACGCAGTATTTT. It is translated as CASSQDSGSTDTQYF. This chain links TRBV4-3 with TRBJ2-3; TRBD2 might be the D (6 bases). CDR3 length: 15 amino acids. Per the germline V gene, CDR1 is LGHNA and CDR2 is YSLEER. With 0 bases removed from V and 0 bases from J, the gap between germline ends came to 7 bases.

This clonotype appeared a few times. This chain joins TRBV5-1 and TRBJ2-3; D remains ambiguous. CDR1 and CDR2 (germline): SGHRS, YFSETQ. The CDR3 is 14 residues long. V was clipped by 5 bases and J by 3 bases, with 13 bases between them. For the CDR3, the DNA is TGCGCCAGCAGTGGTAGCCAGTCTACAGATACGCAGTATTTT. This encodes CASSGSQSTDTQYF. Complete variable domain (other parts from reference TRBV5-1 and TRBJ2-3): KAGVTQTPRYLIKTRGQQVTLSCSPISGHRSVSWYQQTPGQGLQFLFEYFSETQRNKGNFPGRFSGRQFSNSRSEMNVSTLELGDSALYLCASSGSQSTDTQYFGPGTRLTVL.

The DNA of the CDR3 is TGTGCCAGCAGCCATGGGACAGGGGACTATGGCTACACCTTC. It specifies CASSHGTGDYGYTF. The chain carries TRBV7-9 and TRBJ1-2; 10 nucleotides align to TRBD1. CDR1 is SEHNR and CDR2 is FQNEAQ in the germline V gene (reference sequence). V trimming: 5 bases; J trimming: 3 bases; junction bases outside the gene matches: 3. This CDR3 spans 14 amino acids.

In its sample, this clonotype was seen a few times. The rearrangement links TRBV4-1 to TRBJ2-7; the D gene is possibly TRBD2 (6 bases). The CDR3 extends over 15 amino acids. The V and J ends lost 0 bases and 0 bases respectively, with 9 bases between them. Germline-derived CDR1 and CDR2 are MGHRA and YSYEKL. The CDR3, as DNA: TGCGCCAGCAGCCAAGATGGGGAGGTCTCCTACGAGCAGTACTTC. Protein: CASSQDGEVSYEQYF.

This clonotype was seen a few times. V is TRBV29-1 and J is TRBJ2-3, with 7 positions matching TRBD1. This CDR3 is built from 15 residues. Germline V gives CDR1 SQVTM, CDR2 ANQGSEA. J gave up 0 bases and V 1 base, and 4 bases lay outside the gene matches. CDR3: CSVEATGQSTDTQYF. CDR3 coding DNA: TGCAGCGTTGAAGCAACGGGACAGAGCACAGATACGCAGTATTTT.

The chain uses TRBV19 and TRBJ2-1; D unclear. Germline CDR1 reads LNHDA; CDR2 reads SQIVND (reference sequence). Deletions cut 1 base from V and 0 bases from J, with 10 bases between. The CDR3 contains 16 residues. CDR3 nucleotides: TGTGCCAGTAGTATAGCCGCGGAATTCTCCTACAATGAGCAGTTCTTC. This codes for CASSIAAEFSYNEQFF.

This clonotype was seen a few times. The V and J genes are TRBV28 and TRBJ2-4; 8 bases map to TRBD1. The CDR3 is 15 residues long. The germline CDR1 and CDR2 sequences are MDHEN and SYDVKM. The V and J ends lost 6 bases and 9 bases, in that order; junction bases with no gene match: 13. The CDR3 DNA reads TGTGCCAGCAGCTCGAGACAGGGGAGAATAGGCATTCAGTACTTC. Its translation is CASSSRQGRIGIQYF.

This chain joins TRBV5-1 and TRBJ2-1, with 9 bases matching TRBD2. This CDR3 is built from 14 residues. Trimming took 4 bases from V and 5 from J; bases not matched to a gene: 4. In germline, CDR1 is SGHRS, CDR2 YFSETQ. The DNA of the CDR3 is TGCGCCAGCAGCCGCGGGAGGGCCGACAATGAGCAGTTCTTC. This codes for CASSRGRADNEQFF.

This clonotype was seen a few times. This rearrangement joins TRBV12-3 or TRBV12-4 to TRBJ2-3, with 7 bases aligning to TRBD2. CDR3 length: 15 residues. The V gene end was trimmed by 7 bases and the J gene end by 3 bases; junction bases not matched to a gene: 10. The CDR3 DNA follows: TGTGCCAGCACCATGGAGGGCGGGAGAACAGATACGCAGTATTTT. Translating gives CASTMEGGRTDTQYF.

The rearrangement joins TRBV20-1 to TRBJ2-4; D not certain. V gave up 4 bases and J gave up 7 bases, with 8 bases separating them. The CDR3 spans 11 residues. The germline gives CDR1 DFQATT, CDR2 SNEGSKA (reference sequence). The CDR3 nucleotides are TGCAGTGCTATATCGAGCAACATTCAGTACTTC. Translation gives CSAISSNIQYF.

There are a few counts of this clonotype. This chain joins TRBV7-8 and TRBJ2-1; the match to TRBD2 covers 8 bases. V lost 0 bases and J lost 0; bases outside the gene matches: 4. There are 17 residues in the CDR3. Germline assignment: CDR1 SGHVS and CDR2 FQNEAQ. CDR3 protein: CASSLAISGDSYNEQFF. The DNA of the CDR3 is TGTGCCAGCAGCTTAGCTATTAGCGGGGACTCCTACAATGAGCAGTTCTTC.

The V and J genes are TRBV11-3 and TRBJ2-5; D possibly matches TRBD1 or TRBD2 (5 bases each). The CDR3 loop spans 16 amino acids. CDR1 SGHNT and CDR2 YENEEA come from the germline V gene. V was clipped by 5 bases and J by 2 bases, with 18 bases between them. As DNA, the CDR3 is TGTGCCAGCAGCCCGGACTCCTGGGGCGAGCAAGAGACCCAGTACTTC. Its protein product is CASSPDSWGEQETQYF.

This clonotype was found a few times. J is TRBJ1-6 and V is TRBV2; no reliable D call. From germline, CDR1 is SNHLY and CDR2 FYNNEI. This CDR3 is built from 16 residues. Trimming removed 8 bases at V and 6 bases at J, with 20 bases between. CDR3 in amino acids: CASGLTGSPLNSPLHF. Written as DNA, the CDR3 is TGTGCCAGCGGACTAACGGGGTCTCCCCTTAATTCACCCCTCCACTTT.

The rearrangement joins TRBV7-8 to TRBJ2-5; no firm D call. CDR1 and CDR2 from the germline V gene are SGHVS and FQNEAQ. The CDR3 totals 16 residues. The V end was cut by 1 base, the J end by 5 bases, with 17 bases between. CDR3 amino acids: CASSLGPLVTRETQYF. The CDR3 coding sequence is TGTGCCAGCAGCTTAGGACCACTGGTCACCAGGGAGACCCAGTACTTC.

This clonotype was recorded a few times. CDR3 amino acids: CASSLAESTDTQYF. The DNA of the CDR3 is TGTGCCAGCAGTTTAGCGGAGAGCACAGATACGCAGTATTTT. This chain joins TRBV12-3 or TRBV12-4 and TRBJ2-3; D is ambiguous. This CDR3 has 14 amino acids. Deletions cut 0 bases from V and 0 bases from J, with 4 bases between.

This clonotype is termed medium-sized. This chain uses TRBV7-9 with TRBJ2-1, with 10 nucleotides matching TRBD1. CDR1 and CDR2 from the germline V gene are SEHNR and FQNEAQ (reference sequence). V gave up 5 bases and J gave up 6 bases; unmatched junction bases: 4. The CDR3 length is 14 residues. The CDR3 DNA reads TGTGCCAGCAGCCCATGGACAGGGGGCAATGAGCAGTTCTTC. It translates to CASSPWTGGNEQFF.